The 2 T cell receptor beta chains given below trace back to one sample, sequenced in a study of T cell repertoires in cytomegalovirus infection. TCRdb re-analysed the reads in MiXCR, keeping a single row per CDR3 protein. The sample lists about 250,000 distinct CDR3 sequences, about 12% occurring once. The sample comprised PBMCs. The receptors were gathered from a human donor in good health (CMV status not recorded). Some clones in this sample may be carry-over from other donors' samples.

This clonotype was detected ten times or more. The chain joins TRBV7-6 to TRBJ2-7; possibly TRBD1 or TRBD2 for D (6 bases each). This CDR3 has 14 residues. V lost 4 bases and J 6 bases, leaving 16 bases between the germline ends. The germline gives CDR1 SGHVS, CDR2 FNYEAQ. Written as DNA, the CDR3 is TGTGCCAGCAGCTCCGGGGGCTCCCTTTTCGAGCAGTACTTC. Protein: CASSSGGSLFEQYF.

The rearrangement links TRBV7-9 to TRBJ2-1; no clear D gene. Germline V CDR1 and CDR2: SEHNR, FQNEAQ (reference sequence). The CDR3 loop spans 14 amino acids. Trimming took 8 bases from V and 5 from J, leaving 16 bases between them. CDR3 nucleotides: TGTGCCAGCTCATTCTTGGGCCCCCACAATGAGCAGTTCTTC. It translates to CASSFLGPHNEQFF.